A selection of T cell receptor beta chains follows, all from one sample in a study of human versus mouse CDR3 diversity and MHC coevolution. Sequencing used immunoSEQ multiplex PCR; TCRdb keeps in-frame clones, though not all of them. This table holds 60,000 to 95,000 clones, around 90% found once. The sample consisted of naive CD4+ T cells from blood. These receptors were collected from a person aged 30 to 69 in good health. Both conserved end residues are part of each CDR3. A D gene is named only where the DNA matches it firmly. Clone size is given for some rows only: seen once, a few or many times, or a class if the clone is expanded.

CDR3 protein: CASSPLTDTIGYTF
CDR3 DNA: TGTGCCAGCAGCCCGCTGACAGACACCATTGGCTACACCTTC
J gene: TRBJ1-2
V gene: TRBV7-9
D gene: -
clone size: -

CDR3 protein: CASSPISGPNTGELFF
CDR3 DNA: TGTGCCAGCTCACCAATCTCAGGGCCGAACACCGGGGAGCTGTTTTTT
J gene: TRBJ2-2
V gene: TRBV18
D gene: -
clone size: -

CDR3 protein: CASSRDRANYEQYF
CDR3 DNA: TGTGCCAGCAGCAGGGACAGGGCTAACTACGAGCAGTACTTC
J gene: TRBJ2-7
V gene: TRBV7-9
D gene: TRBD1
clone size: -

CDR3 protein: CASSPPGHPEAFF
CDR3 DNA: TGTGCCAGCTCACCACCCGGTCACCCTGAAGCTTTCTTT
J gene: TRBJ1-1
V gene: TRBV18
D gene: -
clone size: -

CDR3 protein: CASNSNSGNTIYF
CDR3 DNA: TGTGCCAGCAACTCGAACTCTGGAAACACCATATATTTT
J gene: TRBJ1-3
V gene: TRBV11-2
D gene: -
clone size: -

CDR3 protein: CASRDSLITVSYNEQFF
CDR3 DNA: TGTGCCAGCAGGGACTCGCTGATTACTGTCTCCTACAATGAGCAGTTCTTC
J gene: TRBJ2-1
V gene: TRBV2
D gene: -
clone size: -

CDR3 protein: CASSEARIQGSYEQYF
CDR3 DNA: TGTGCCAGCAGTGAAGCCAGGATACAGGGGAGCTACGAGCAGTACTTC
J gene: TRBJ2-7
V gene: TRBV6-1
D gene: TRBD1
clone size: once

CDR3 protein: CAIRISGSTDTQYF
CDR3 DNA: TGTGCCATCAGGATTAGCGGGAGCACAGATACGCAGTATTTT
J gene: TRBJ2-3
V gene: TRBV10-3
D gene: TRBD2
clone size: -

CDR3 protein: CASSLTSGEYNEQFF
CDR3 DNA: TGCGCCAGCAGCCTGACTAGCGGGGAATACAATGAGCAGTTCTTC
J gene: TRBJ2-1
V gene: TRBV10-2
D gene: TRBD2
clone size: -

CDR3 protein: CAWQGGGFQETQYF
CDR3 DNA: TGTGCCTGGCAAGGAGGAGGCTTCCAAGAGACCCAGTACTTC
J gene: TRBJ2-5
V gene: TRBV30
D gene: -
clone size: -

CDR3 protein: CASSQGQGGLTEAFF
CDR3 DNA: TGCGCCAGCAGCCAGGGACAGGGCGGTTTAACTGAAGCTTTCTTT
J gene: TRBJ1-1
V gene: TRBV4-1
D gene: TRBD1
clone size: -

CDR3 protein: CASSDGTGGYNEQFF
CDR3 DNA: TGTGCCAGCAGCGACGGGACAGGGGGCTACAATGAGCAGTTCTTC
J gene: TRBJ2-1
V gene: TRBV5-5
D gene: TRBD1
clone size: -

CDR3 protein: CASSYSGRYYGYTF
CDR3 DNA: TGTGCCAGCAGTTACTCTGGCCGTTACTATGGCTACACCTTC
J gene: TRBJ1-2
V gene: TRBV6-6
D gene: -
clone size: -

CDR3 protein: CASSPLTGGIYGYTF
CDR3 DNA: TGTGCCAGCTCACCGCTGACGGGGGGCATTTATGGCTACACCTTC
J gene: TRBJ1-2
V gene: TRBV18
D gene: -
clone size: once

CDR3 protein: CASRQGQLNTEAFF
CDR3 DNA: TGCGCCAGCAGGCAGGGTCAGCTGAACACTGAAGCTTTCTTT
J gene: TRBJ1-1
V gene: TRBV4-1
D gene: -
clone size: -

CDR3 protein: CASSLDSRASGGAEQFF
CDR3 DNA: TGTGCCAGCAGCTTAGATTCTCGTGCTAGCGGGGGTGCTGAGCAGTTCTTC
J gene: TRBJ2-1
V gene: TRBV7-6
D gene: TRBD2
clone size: -

CDR3 protein: CASTLGRARTGELFF
CDR3 DNA: TGTGCCAGCACCCTGGGGAGGGCCCGGACCGGGGAGCTGTTTTTT
J gene: TRBJ2-2
V gene: TRBV7-8
D gene: TRBD2
clone size: -

CDR3 protein: CASSLTGMNTEAFF
CDR3 DNA: TGCGCCAGCAGCTTAACAGGGATGAACACTGAAGCTTTCTTT
J gene: TRBJ1-1
V gene: TRBV5-1
D gene: -
clone size: few